This T cell receptor beta chain is from a study of cytotoxic CD8 clonotypes in ibrutinib-treated CLL. TCRdb's table, derived via immunoSEQ multiplex PCR, lists solely in-frame clones and lacks some. The table has about 17,000 clones, about 70% seen once. A note on this clone: Its antigen remains unidentified.

The CDR3 runs 14 residues. Trimming pared 0 bases from V and 5 bases from J, leaving 11 bases between. Per germline, CDR1 SGHTA and CDR2 FQGNSA. Notes on the study in general: Once treatment began, public clonotypes, which were uncommon, contracted or stayed stable.

This sequence originates from a human donor with chronic lymphocytic leukemia. The J gene is TRBJ2-7, the V gene TRBV7-2; D gene ambiguous. The sequenced sample was PBMCs, obtained after 12 months of ibrutinib treatment. Here the CDR3 reads CASSLAWTSDEQYF. The CDR3 nucleotides are TGTGCCAGCAGCTTAGCATGGACCTCAGACGAGCAGTACTTC.